This paragraph covers one T cell receptor (beta chain) sequence. The data were obtained in a study of blood T cell repertoires in COVID-19. Study-wide background: T cells, B-cell-depleted T cells, or PBMCs supplied cDNA or gDNA.

Repertoires were generated with immunoSEQ multiplex PCR, while TCRdb's copy carries only in-frame clones and drops some. Found here are under 250,000 clones, roughly four fifths of them singletons; the top ten hold less than 4%. Cohort placement rested on clinical history that participants reported themselves. Germline V lookup: CDR1 MNHNS, CDR2 SASEGT. V shed 0 bases, J shed 2 bases, and the junction held 1 base outside the gene matches. The CDR3 is 15 amino acids. This sequence was found in a woman between 40 and 55 years old who had been exposed to COVID-19. The chain employs TRBV6-1 and TRBJ2-7, with 10 bases matching TRBD2. The sequenced sample consisted of PBMCs or T cells enriched from blood (not recorded which). DNA of the CDR3: TGTGCCAGCAGTGAAGCAGGACTAGCGGCCTACGAGCAGTACTTC. It specifies CASSEAGLAAYEQYF.